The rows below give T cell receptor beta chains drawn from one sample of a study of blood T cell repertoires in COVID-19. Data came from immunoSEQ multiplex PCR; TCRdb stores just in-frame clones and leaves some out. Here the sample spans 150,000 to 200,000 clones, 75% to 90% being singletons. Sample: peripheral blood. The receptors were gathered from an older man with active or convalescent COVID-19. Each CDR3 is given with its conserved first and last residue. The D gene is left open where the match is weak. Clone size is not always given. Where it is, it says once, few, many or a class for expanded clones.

TGTGCCAGCAGGCCCCGGGACATCCTTTACAATGAGCAGTTCTTC | CASRPRDILYNEQFF | NA | TRBJ2-1 | TRBV2 | NA
TGTGCCAGCTCACGGTCCCGGGGCAATCAGCCCCAGCATTTT | CASSRSRGNQPQHF | NA | TRBJ1-5 | TRBV18 | NA
TGTGCCAGCAGCTTGGCGGGCAACAGGGGGAACTATGGCTACACCTTC | CASSLAGNRGNYGYTF | TRBD1 | TRBJ1-2 | TRBV5-6 | NA
TGTGCCAGCAGTTTCATGCTGGGGAGCGATCGAAACACCATATATTTT | CASSFMLGSDRNTIYF | NA | TRBJ1-3 | TRBV6-6 | NA
TGTGCCAGCACCTCAACGTCAGGGGGCTTCCGCAATTCACCCCTCCACTTT | CASTSTSGGFRNSPLHF | TRBD1 | TRBJ1-6 | TRBV3-1/TRBV3-2 | NA
TGCGCCAGCAGCTTTTCGGGAGGAGCGAACACCGGGGAGCTGTTTTTT | CASSFSGGANTGELFF | TRBD2 | TRBJ2-2 | TRBV5-1 | NA
TGTGCCAGCAGCGTCAGTGGCCGGGAGCTGTTTTTT | CASSVSGRELFF | NA | TRBJ2-2 | TRBV7-9 | NA
TGTGCCAGCAGCTTGCAGGGGACGAACACTGAAGCTTTCTTT | CASSLQGTNTEAFF | NA | TRBJ1-1 | TRBV5-6 | NA
TGTGCCAGCAGCGTAGCTACCGGCGCTCTAGGGGATGAACAGTTCTTC | CASSVATGALGDEQFF | NA | TRBJ2-1 | TRBV9 | once
TGTGCCAGCAGAACGACAGGGGGCGTGATTACAGATACGCAGTATTTT | CASRTTGGVITDTQYF | TRBD1 | TRBJ2-3 | TRBV28 | NA
TGTGCCAGCTGGCCCTCTGGAGTTAATTCACCCCTCCACTTT | CASWPSGVNSPLHF | NA | TRBJ1-6 | TRBV28 | NA
TGTGCCAGCAGTGCCCAGATGGGTAGCGCAGATACGCAGTATTTT | CASSAQMGSADTQYF | NA | TRBJ2-3 | TRBV6-4 | NA
TGTGCCAGTAGGACCGACGGGAGCAATCAGCCCCAGCATTTT | CASRTDGSNQPQHF | NA | TRBJ1-5 | TRBV19 | NA
TGTGCCAGCAGCCCTCTGGGGGCCCCCCTCCACTTT | CASSPLGAPLHF | NA | TRBJ1-6 | TRBV7-8 | NA
TGTGCCACCAGTGATTTGAGGCGGGCCGAGCAGTTCTTC | CATSDLRRAEQFF | NA | TRBJ2-1 | TRBV24-1 | NA
TGTGCCAGTAGTTTCAACGGACAGGGCGAGCAGTACTTC | CASSFNGQGEQYF | TRBD1 | TRBJ2-7 | TRBV19 | NA
TGTGCCAGCAGTTACTCGCACAGGGAAAAACTGTTTTTT | CASSYSHREKLFF | NA | TRBJ1-4 | TRBV6-5 | NA
TGTGCCAGCAGTTCCCTCTTTTTGGACAGGGGTTCTGGAAACACCATATATTTT | CASSSLFLDRGSGNTIYF | TRBD1 | TRBJ1-3 | TRBV28 | NA
TGTGCCAGCAGTTACGGTGGGAGTGGATCCTATAATTCACCCCTCCACTTT | CASSYGGSGSYNSPLHF | NA | TRBJ1-6 | TRBV6-2/TRBV6-3 | NA
TGTGCCAGCAGCTTGAGGTGGGGAGACACTGAAGCTTTCTTT | CASSLRWGDTEAFF | NA | TRBJ1-1 | TRBV5-6 | NA
TGTGCCACCAGTGCGCGGGGACTGGGGGTAGAGACCCAGTACTTC | CATSARGLGVETQYF | NA | TRBJ2-5 | TRBV24-1 | NA
TGCGCCAGCAGCTTGGGCAGGAACCAAGAGACCCAGTACTTC | CASSLGRNQETQYF | NA | TRBJ2-5 | TRBV5-1 | NA
TGTGCCAGCAGCGTAGGGGGACAGGGGGGATTCATTCAGTACTTC | CASSVGGQGGFIQYF | TRBD1 | TRBJ2-4 | TRBV9 | NA
TGTGCCAGTAGAGGAGCGGGGGAAGGTAGTGAGCAGTTCTTC | CASRGAGEGSEQFF | TRBD2 | TRBJ2-1 | TRBV19 | NA
TGTGCCAGCAGTTTAGACAGGGGGCACGAGCAGTACTTC | CASSLDRGHEQYF | TRBD1 | TRBJ2-7 | TRBV12-3/TRBV12-4 | once
TGTGCCAGCAGCACGACAGGGGGAAGTTCACCCCTCCACTTT | CASSTTGGSSPLHF | TRBD1 | TRBJ1-6 | TRBV7-2 | NA
TGTGCCAGCAGCACCGAAGGGGTAGTTAATGAAAAACTGTTTTTT | CASSTEGVVNEKLFF | NA | TRBJ1-4 | TRBV5-4 | NA